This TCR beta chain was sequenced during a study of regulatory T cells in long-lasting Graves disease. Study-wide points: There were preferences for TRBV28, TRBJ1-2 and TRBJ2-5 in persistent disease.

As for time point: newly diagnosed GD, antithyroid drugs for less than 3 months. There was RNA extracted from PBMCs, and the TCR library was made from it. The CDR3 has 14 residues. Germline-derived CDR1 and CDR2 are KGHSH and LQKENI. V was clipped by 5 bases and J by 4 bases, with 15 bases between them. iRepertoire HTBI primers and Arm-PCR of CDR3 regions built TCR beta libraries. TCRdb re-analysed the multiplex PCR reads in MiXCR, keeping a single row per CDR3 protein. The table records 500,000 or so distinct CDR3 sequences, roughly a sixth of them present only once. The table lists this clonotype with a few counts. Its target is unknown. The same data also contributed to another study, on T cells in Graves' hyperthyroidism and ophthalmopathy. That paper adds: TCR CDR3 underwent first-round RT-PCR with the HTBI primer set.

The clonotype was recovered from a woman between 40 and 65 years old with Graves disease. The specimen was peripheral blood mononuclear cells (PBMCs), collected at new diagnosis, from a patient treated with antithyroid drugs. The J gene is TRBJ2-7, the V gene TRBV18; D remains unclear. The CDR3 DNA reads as TGTGCCAGCTCAAAGGGCCCCCTAGGTTACGAGCAGTACTTC. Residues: CASSKGPLGYEQYF.